Shown below are 30 T cell receptor beta chains from a single sample sequenced in a study of T cell responses to AZD1222 COVID-19 vaccine. Here immunoSEQ multiplex PCR was the method, and the copy in TCRdb shows in-frame clones only, minus some. The sample lists about 180,000 clones; 90% to 95% were seen once. This sample comprised peripheral blood, obtained on day 0 of AZD1222 vaccination. Receptor source: an adult in good health.

This chain joins TRBV5-1 and TRBJ2-7, with 9 nucleotides matching TRBD1. Trimming at V came to 7 bases and at J to 5 bases, leaving 4 bases not matched to a gene. There are 12 residues in the CDR3. Germline CDR1 SGHRS, CDR2 YFSETQ. CDR3 bases: TGCGCCAGCGGGACAGGGCGACACGAGCAGTACTTC. The encoded protein is CASGTGRHEQYF.

The V call is TRBV15, the J call TRBJ2-2, with 9 bases aligning to TRBD1. CDR1 and CDR2 from the germline V gene are LNHNV and YYDKDF (reference sequence). With 3 bases clipped from V and 6 bases from J, the junction kept 5 bases outside the gene matches. CDR3 size: 15 residues. The CDR3 sequence is CATSSRDRAAGELFF. The CDR3 DNA sequence: TGTGCCACCAGCAGCAGGGACAGGGCTGCCGGGGAGCTGTTTTTT.

V gene TRBV1 combines with J gene TRBJ1-2; TRBD1 is the table's D call and was not checked against the DNA. TRBV1 constitutes a pseudogene. The CDR3 loop spans 19 amino acids. CDR3 in DNA: TGCACCAGCAGCCAACCACTGGAGGACAGGGCTTTGGGTAACTATGGCTACACCTTC. Translated, it gives CTSSQPLEDRALGNYGYTF.

This chain joins TRBV3-1 (or the pseudogene TRBV3-2) and TRBJ1-5; TRBD1 agrees at 7 bases. Per the germline V gene, CDR1 is LGHDT and CDR2 is YNNKEL (reference sequence). Trimming removed 8 bases from V and 7 bases from J; junction bases left unmatched: 20. The CDR3 totals 17 residues. In DNA, the CDR3 is TGTGCCAGCGGGGGACAGCATTATACCCTAAAAGACCAGCCCCAGCATTTT. Amino acids: CASGGQHYTLKDQPQHF.

This clone was picked up a small number of times. This rearrangement joins TRBV19 to TRBJ1-1; 8 bases match TRBD1. Trimming at V came to 7 bases and at J to 12 bases, leaving 16 bases not matched to a gene. The CDR3 covers 14 residues. Germline lookup yields CDR1 LNHDA and CDR2 SQIVND (reference sequence). CDR3 DNA sequence: TGTGCCAGTATCGATCTAGCGGGACAGGCAAGAACTTTCTTT. It codes for CASIDLAGQARTFF.

This clone has only one observation. The CDR3 DNA reads as TGTGCCAGCAGCCCAAACAGGGGAACTGAAGCTTTCTTT. It yields the protein CASSPNRGTEAFF. This rearrangement joins TRBV7-9 to TRBJ1-1; 7 bases fit TRBD1. Trimming at V came to 5 bases and at J to 5 bases, leaving 5 bases not matched to a gene. The CDR3 has 13 amino acids. CDR1 is SEHNR and CDR2 is FQNEAQ in the germline V gene (reference sequence). The complete variable domain, with remaining parts taken from reference TRBV7-9 and TRBJ1-1, reads DTGVSQNPRHKITKRGQNVTFRCDPISEHNRLYWYRQTLGQGPEFLTYFQNEAQLEKSRLLSDRFSAERPKGSFSTLEIQRTEQGDSAMYLCASSPNRGTEAFFGQGTRLTVV.

The chain combines TRBV7-9 with TRBJ1-5; possible D gene TRBD1, 5 bases. V was shortened by 4 bases and J by 5 bases, with 6 bases between the two germline ends. CDR1 and CDR2 from the germline V gene are SEHNR and FQNEAQ (reference sequence). This CDR3 has 12 amino acids. The CDR3 sequence: CASSWDDQPQHF. The CDR3 DNA reads TGTGCCAGCAGCTGGGACGATCAGCCCCAGCATTTT.

This chain connects TRBV14 to TRBJ2-1; unclear D gene. This CDR3 comprises 15 residues. V was pared by 3 bases and J by 0 bases, with 9 bases between. Germline CDR1 reads SGHDN; CDR2 reads FVKESK. CDR3 protein: CASSHTDPSYNEQFF. The CDR3 DNA sequence: TGTGCCAGCAGCCACACAGACCCCTCCTACAATGAGCAGTTCTTC.

This clone is a singleton in its sample. The chain employs TRBV5-4 and TRBJ2-1, with TRBD2 matching 12 bases. There are 17 residues in the CDR3. From germline, CDR1 is SGHNT and CDR2 YYREEE (reference sequence). The junction had 9 bases not matched to a gene; V was cut back by 4 bases and J by 4 bases. Here the CDR3 reads CASSLGWTSGKYNEQFF. The DNA for the CDR3 is TGTGCCAGCAGCCTCGGGTGGACTAGCGGGAAATACAATGAGCAGTTCTTC.

The chain is built from TRBV10-2 and TRBJ2-2; 13 bases are a match to TRBD2. V dropped 3 bases and J dropped 0; count of bases not matched to a gene: 4. This CDR3 spans 18 amino acids. The germline V gene has CDR1 WSHSY and CDR2 SAAADI. This CDR3 is CASSEYGTSGANTGELFF. CDR3 nucleotides: TGCGCCAGCAGTGAATACGGGACTAGCGGGGCGAACACCGGGGAGCTGTTTTTT.

This chain connects TRBV28 to TRBJ2-7, with TRBD1 identical over 9 bases. Unmatched junction bases numbered 12, after V lost 7 bases and J lost 2 bases. CDR1 MDHEN and CDR2 SYDVKM come from the germline V gene. This CDR3 region has 16 residues. The DNA for the CDR3 is TGTGCCAGCAAATCACCGGGACAGGGTCCAACCTACGAGCAGTACTTC. Translation: CASKSPGQGPTYEQYF.

This clone was observed once. The V gene is TRBV5-1, the J gene TRBJ2-6; D ambiguous. Trimming removed 4 bases from V and 0 bases from J, with 8 bases in between. Germline CDR1 and CDR2: SGHRS and YFSETQ. This CDR3 is built from 15 residues. CDR3 nucleotides: TGCGCCAGCAGCCAATATAGCTCTGGGGCCAACGTCCTGACTTTC. Translated: CASSQYSSGANVLTF.

This chain connects TRBV25-1 to TRBJ1-2; TRBD1 is a possible D gene (6 bases). The germline V gene has CDR1 MGHDK and CDR2 SYGVNS. Trimming stripped 1 base from V and 4 bases from J, with 10 bases between. This CDR3 is built from 14 residues. CDR3 sequence: CASSELSGAYGYTF. CDR3 DNA: TGTGCCAGCAGTGAATTGTCGGGGGCCTATGGCTACACCTTC.

J is TRBJ2-1 and V is TRBV7-7; 7 bases line up with TRBD1. V gave up 5 bases and J gave up 2 bases; unmatched junction bases: 6. CDR3 length: 15 residues. Germline values: CDR1 SSHAT, CDR2 FNYEAQ (reference sequence). The CDR3 loop reads CASSEGTVAYNEQFF. The CDR3 DNA reads TGTGCCAGCAGCGAAGGGACAGTAGCCTACAATGAGCAGTTCTTC.

The rearrangement joins TRBV18 to TRBJ2-3; 10 bases line up with TRBD2. Germline CDR1 reads KGHSH; CDR2 reads LQKENI. The CDR3 runs to 20 residues. V lost 2 bases, J lost 8 bases, and 22 bases stayed unmatched. CDR3 in DNA: TGTGCCAGCTCACCAGGCGCTCCGGGACTAGCGCTAGGGGCGTTGGCTACGCAGTATTTT. Amino acids: CASSPGAPGLALGALATQYF. The full variable domain, completed using reference TRBV18 and TRBJ2-3, is NAGVMQNPRHLVRRRGQEARLRCSPMKGHSHVYWYRQLPEEGLKFMVYLQKENIIDESGMPKERFSAEFPKEGPSILRIQQVVRGDSAAYFCASSPGAPGLALGALATQYFGPGTRLTVL.

This chain's CDR3 is CASSYLGQTNQPQHF. The CDR3 nucleotides are TGTGCCAGCAGCTATCTGGGACAGACAAATCAGCCCCAGCATTTT. J is TRBJ1-5 and V is TRBV7-8; 7 bases agree with TRBD1. Germline loops: CDR1 SGHVS, CDR2 FQNEAQ. This CDR3 contains 15 residues. The ends lost 4 bases at V and 4 bases at J; junction bases unmatched: 7.

The rearrangement links TRBV29-1 to TRBJ2-7; no clear D gene. Germline V gives CDR1 SQVTM, CDR2 ANQGSEA. The germline V and J ends were trimmed by 1 base and 3 bases, with 7 bases remaining between them. The CDR3 has 12 residues. The CDR3 bases are TGCAGCGTTGAAGTGGGCCTCTACGAGCAGTACTTC. Residues: CSVEVGLYEQYF.

The J gene is TRBJ1-3, the V gene TRBV12-3 or TRBV12-4; D is uncertain. The CDR3 has 13 residues. V was clipped by 2 bases and J by 2 bases, with 4 bases between them. The chain's CDR3 is CASSLTAGNTIYF. CDR3 coding DNA: TGTGCCAGCAGTTTAACAGCTGGAAACACCATATATTTT.

This chain joins TRBV6-5 and TRBJ1-6, with D perhaps matching TRBD1 (5 bases). Germline CDR1 MNHEY, CDR2 SVGAGI. The germline V and J ends were trimmed by 5 bases and 7 bases, with 15 bases remaining between them. The CDR3 has 15 residues. CDR3 protein: CASSTQGIENSPLHF. CDR3 DNA: TGTGCCAGCAGTACTCAGGGTATTGAAAATTCACCCCTCCACTTT.

This rearrangement joins TRBV28 to TRBJ1-3, with D perhaps TRBD1 (6 bases). This CDR3 contains 14 residues. CDR1 and CDR2 from the germline V gene are MDHEN and SYDVKM. The V end lost 7 bases, the J end lost 4 bases, and 14 bases lay between the germline ends. The CDR3: CASTLGGRGNTIYF. The CDR3 DNA is TGTGCCAGCACATTGGGGGGGCGCGGAAACACCATATATTTT.

This chain connects TRBV7-9 to TRBJ1-1, with 7 positions matching TRBD1. With 4 bases clipped from V and 1 base from J, the junction kept 6 bases outside the gene matches. CDR1 and CDR2 (germline): SEHNR, FQNEAQ (reference sequence). There are 15 residues in the CDR3. The CDR3 DNA is TGTGCCAGCAGCTCTATACAGGGGCAGAACACTGAAGCTTTCTTT. Translating it yields CASSSIQGQNTEAFF. Full variable domain (missing parts from reference TRBV7-9 and TRBJ1-1): DTGVSQNPRHKITKRGQNVTFRCDPISEHNRLYWYRQTLGQGPEFLTYFQNEAQLEKSRLLSDRFSAERPKGSFSTLEIQRTEQGDSAMYLCASSSIQGQNTEAFFGQGTRLTVV.

This clone appeared once. The rearrangement links TRBV9 to TRBJ2-1; weak D call: TRBD2 (5 bases). V lost 0 bases and J lost 1, with 11 bases in between. This CDR3 has 16 residues. Per germline, CDR1 SGDLS and CDR2 YYNGEE. The CDR3 DNA is TGTGCCAGCAGCGTAGAGCGGACTGATTCCTACAATGAGCAGTTCTTC. This codes for CASSVERTDSYNEQFF.

The chain combines TRBV30 with TRBJ1-3; no reliable D call. The V gene lost 2 bases and the J gene lost 2 bases, with 10 bases spanning the gap. The length of the CDR3 is 14 residues. From germline, CDR1 is GTSNPN and CDR2 SVGIG (reference sequence). The CDR3, as DNA: TGTGCCTGGAGTAGGGCAGGCCCTGGAAACACCATATATTTT. The encoded protein is CAWSRAGPGNTIYF.

The chain uses TRBV25-1 and TRBJ1-2; D unresolved. The CDR3 is 14 residues long. The V gene lost 1 base and the J gene lost 4 bases, with 10 bases spanning the gap. The germline gives CDR1 MGHDK, CDR2 SYGVNS. CDR3 sequence reads: CASSESGLPYGYTF. CDR3 DNA sequence: TGTGCCAGCAGTGAATCAGGATTGCCCTATGGCTACACCTTC.

This sequence joins TRBV6-5 and TRBJ1-2; no definite D call. The CDR3 loop spans 16 amino acids. Deletions cut 0 bases from V and 7 bases from J, with 18 bases between. Per germline, CDR1 MNHEY and CDR2 SVGAGI. The CDR3: CASSYSIWGMSAGYTF. In DNA, the CDR3 is TGTGCCAGCAGTTACTCGATCTGGGGAATGTCCGCTGGCTACACCTTC.

This chain links TRBV4-2 with TRBJ2-3, with unresolved D. V lost 0 bases, J lost 3 bases, and 13 bases lay in between. Germline-derived CDR1 and CDR2 are LGHNA and YNFKEQ. The CDR3 covers 16 residues. The CDR3 loop is CASSQEDGGETDTQYF. The CDR3 DNA reads TGTGCCAGCAGCCAAGAAGACGGCGGAGAGACAGATACGCAGTATTTT.

The chain links TRBV7-9 to TRBJ1-3, with 11 bases that match TRBD1. There are 18 residues in the CDR3. The germline V gene encodes CDR1 SEHNR and CDR2 FQNEAQ (reference sequence). Trimming at V came to 5 bases and at J to 4 bases, leaving 13 bases not matched to a gene. DNA for the CDR3: TGTGCCAGCAGCACTGGACAGGGGGCGCGGGTCCTGGGAAACACCATATATTTT. Protein: CASSTGQGARVLGNTIYF.

This chain connects TRBV30 to TRBJ2-2; D possibly corresponds to TRBD2 (5 bases). This CDR3 spans 13 amino acids. V lost 5 bases and J 7 bases, leaving 14 bases between the germline ends. The V gene's germline CDR1 is GTSNPN and CDR2 SVGIG (reference sequence). The DNA for the CDR3 is TGTGCCTGGCGTAGGCGGGTTTACGGGGAGCTGTTTTTT. Its protein product is CAWRRRVYGELFF.

The CDR3 spells CASGLAVTYEQYF. Written as DNA, the CDR3 is TGTGCTAGTGGTTTGGCCGTTACCTACGAGCAGTACTTC. V gene TRBV12-5 combines with J gene TRBJ2-7; D unresolved. V was shortened by 1 base and J by 2 bases, with 6 bases between the two germline ends. CDR1 and CDR2 (germline): LGHNT, FRNRAP. This CDR3 is 13 amino acids long.

The chain is built from TRBV6-4 and TRBJ2-2; weak D call: TRBD1 (6 bases). The CDR3 runs to 15 residues. CDR1 and CDR2 (germline): MRHNA, SNTAGT. V lost 3 bases, J lost 6 bases, and 14 bases lay in between. The CDR3 here is CASSESGQGSGELFF. CDR3 coding DNA: TGTGCCAGCAGTGAGTCCGGCCAGGGGTCCGGGGAGCTGTTTTTT.